Detailed here is one TCR beta chain. This entry comes from a study of blood T cell repertoires in COVID-19. As for the study in general: In each case, the material was cDNA or gDNA derived from T cells, B-cell-depleted T cells, or PBMCs.

The protocol was immunoSEQ multiplex PCR, while the TCRdb copy is restricted to in-frame clones and leaves out a portion. The table lists 150,000 to 200,000 clones, over 75% of them singletons. In germline, CDR1 is SEHNR, CDR2 FQNEAQ (reference sequence). CDR3 length: 12 residues. The V end lost 5 bases, the J end lost 8 bases, and 12 bases lay between the germline ends. The rearrangement uses TRBV7-9 and TRBJ1-1, with D hard to call. The clonotype comes from a man aged 40-50 years with active or convalescent COVID-19. The sample comprised peripheral blood. The chain's CDR3 is CASSPPGREAFF. The CDR3 DNA reads as TGTGCCAGCAGCCCGCCCGGGAGAGAAGCTTTCTTT. The variable domain in full, completed from reference TRBV7-9 and TRBJ1-1, reads DTGVSQNPRHKITKRGQNVTFRCDPISEHNRLYWYRQTLGQGPEFLTYFQNEAQLEKSRLLSDRFSAERPKGSFSTLEIQRTEQGDSAMYLCASSPPGREAFFGQGTRLTVV.